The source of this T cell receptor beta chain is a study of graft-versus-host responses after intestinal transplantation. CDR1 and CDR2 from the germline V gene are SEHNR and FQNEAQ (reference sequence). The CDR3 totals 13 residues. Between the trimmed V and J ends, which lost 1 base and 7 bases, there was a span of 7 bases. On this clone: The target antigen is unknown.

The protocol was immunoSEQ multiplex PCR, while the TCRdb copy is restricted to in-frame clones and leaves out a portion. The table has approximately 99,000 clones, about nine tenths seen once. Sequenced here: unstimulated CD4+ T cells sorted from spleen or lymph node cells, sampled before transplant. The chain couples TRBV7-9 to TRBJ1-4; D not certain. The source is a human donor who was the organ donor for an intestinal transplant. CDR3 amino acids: CASSLENGEKLFF. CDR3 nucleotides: TGTGCCAGCAGCTTAGAGAACGGTGAAAAACTGTTTTTT.